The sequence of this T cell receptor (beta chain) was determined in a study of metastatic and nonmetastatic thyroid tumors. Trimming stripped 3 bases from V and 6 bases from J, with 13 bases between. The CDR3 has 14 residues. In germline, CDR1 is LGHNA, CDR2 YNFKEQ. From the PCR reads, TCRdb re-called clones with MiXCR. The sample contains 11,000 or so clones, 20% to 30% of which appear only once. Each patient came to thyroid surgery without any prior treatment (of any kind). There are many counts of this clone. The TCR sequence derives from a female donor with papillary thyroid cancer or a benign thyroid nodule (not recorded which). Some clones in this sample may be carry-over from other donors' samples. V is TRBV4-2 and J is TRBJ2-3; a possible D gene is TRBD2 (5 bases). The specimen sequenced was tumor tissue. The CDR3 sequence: CASSHSPRGDTQYF. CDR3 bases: TGTGCCAGCAGCCACTCTCCACGCGGGGATACGCAGTATTTT.